Below are 23 T cell receptor beta chains sequenced from a single sample in a study of T cell responses to AZD1222 COVID-19 vaccine. Profiled with immunoSEQ multiplex PCR; TCRdb holds only in-frame clones, not every one. The sample includes about 81,000 clones, 75% to 95% seen only once; the top ten take roughly 8%. The sequenced sample was peripheral blood, obtained 28 days after the second AZD1222 dose. The receptors here all came from an adult who received the AZD1222 COVID-19 vaccine.

The chain has TRBV5-1 and TRBJ2-1; the match to TRBD1 covers 7 bases. The CDR3 runs to 16 residues. After removal of 4 bases from V and 0 bases from J, the junction contained 7 bases not matched to a gene. The germline CDR1 and CDR2 sequences are SGHRS and YFSETQ. CDR3 region: CASSGRQGGSYNEQFF. The DNA for the CDR3 is TGCGCCAGCAGCGGACGACAGGGCGGCTCCTACAATGAGCAGTTCTTC.

CDR3 coding DNA: TGTGCCAGCAGTGTCATTCGGACTAGCGGGCCCAATGAGCAGTTCTTC. Amino acid sequence: CASSVIRTSGPNEQFF. V is TRBV4-2 and J is TRBJ2-1, with 11 bases aligning to TRBD2. The CDR3 loop spans 16 amino acids. The ends lost 6 bases at V and 6 bases at J; junction bases unmatched: 10. Germline V lookup: CDR1 LGHNA, CDR2 YNFKEQ.

The rearrangement joins TRBV10-2 to TRBJ2-7; no clear D. V dropped 4 bases and J dropped 7 bases, with 11 bases sitting between them. The germline V gene encodes CDR1 WSHSY and CDR2 SAAADI. CDR3 length: 12 residues. The CDR3 DNA is TGCGCCAGCAGTGCCTCCAGGAGTGAGCAGTACTTC. Amino acid sequence: CASSASRSEQYF.

This clone was counted between two and nine times. This chain uses TRBV30 with TRBJ1-3; 7 positions match TRBD1. V was pared by 7 bases and J by 0 bases, with 9 bases of the junction left unmatched. CDR1 and CDR2 from the germline V gene are GTSNPN and SVGIG (reference sequence). The CDR3 has 15 amino acids. This CDR3 reads CASSGTASSGNTIYF. The CDR3 nucleotides read TGTGCCTCCTCCGGGACAGCGAGCTCTGGAAACACCATATATTTT.

V usage is TRBV13 and J usage is TRBJ2-7; D remains ambiguous. Trimming took 1 base from V and 5 from J, leaving 9 bases between them. The germline gives CDR1 PRHDT, CDR2 FYEKMQ (reference sequence). CDR3 length: 13 amino acids. As DNA, the CDR3 is TGTGCCAGCAGCTTAGTAGGGCGGAACGAGCAGTACTTC. This codes for CASSLVGRNEQYF.

This sequence joins TRBV29-1 and TRBJ1-1; TRBD1 is a possible D gene (5 bases). The CDR3 is 11 residues long. The germline V gene encodes CDR1 SQVTM and CDR2 ANQGSEA. Trimming left V 5 bases short and J 4 bases short, with 8 bases between. CDR3 protein: CSVRQITEAFF. The CDR3, as DNA: TGCAGCGTTCGACAGATCACTGAAGCTTTCTTT.

V gene TRBV2 combines with J gene TRBJ1-2; weak D call: TRBD1 (5 bases). This CDR3 is 11 amino acids long. Trimming cost V 4 bases and J 8 bases, with 8 bases left between them. The V gene's germline CDR1 is SNHLY and CDR2 FYNNEI. CDR3 nucleotides: TGTGCCAGCAGTGTCCAGGGAGGCTACACCTTC. Amino acid sequence: CASSVQGGYTF.

The chain combines TRBV6-5 with TRBJ2-1; D is perhaps TRBD1 or TRBD2 (5 bases each). Trimming pared 6 bases from V and 5 bases from J, leaving 11 bases between. CDR1 MNHEY and CDR2 SVGAGI come from the germline V gene. This CDR3 has 13 residues. The CDR3 DNA sequence: TGTGCCAGCAGGCTGAGGGGCCACAATGAGCAGTTCTTC. It specifies CASRLRGHNEQFF.

The chain carries TRBV4-1 and TRBJ1-2; 11 nucleotides align to TRBD1. Germline loops: CDR1 MGHRA, CDR2 YSYEKL. J gave up 2 bases and V 1 base, and 9 bases lay outside the gene matches. The CDR3 spans 18 residues. The CDR3: CASSQGWTGGQKNYGYTF. The CDR3, as DNA: TGCGCCAGCAGCCAAGGTTGGACAGGGGGCCAAAAAAACTATGGCTACACCTTC.

The rearrangement joins TRBV7-2 to TRBJ2-1; the D is unclear. Germline loops: CDR1 SGHTA, CDR2 FQGNSA. The CDR3 is 15 amino acids. The V and J ends lost 1 base and 7 bases respectively, with 14 bases between them. The CDR3 reads CASSLDVGLGNEQFF. The CDR3 coding sequence is TGTGCCAGCAGCTTAGACGTGGGCTTGGGGAATGAGCAGTTCTTC. Supplemented by reference TRBV7-2 and TRBJ2-1, the full variable domain reads GAGVSQSPSNKVTEKGKDVELRCDPISGHTALYWYRQSLGQGLEFLIYFQGNSAPDKSGLPSDRFSAERTGGSVSTLTIQRTQQEDSAVYLCASSLDVGLGNEQFFGPGTRLTVL.

DNA of the CDR3: TGCGCCAGCAGCCAAGCCTTAGCGGGGGGGCTCTACGAGCAGTACTTC. This codes for CASSQALAGGLYEQYF. This rearrangement joins TRBV4-3 to TRBJ2-7; 11 positions match TRBD2. V lost 1 base and J lost 3; bases outside the gene matches: 5. Per germline, CDR1 LGHNA and CDR2 YSLEER. The CDR3 sequence is 16 residues long.

The CDR3 nucleotides are TGTGCCATCAGTGAGTTGGGACAGGGGAACTATGGCTACACCTTC. It yields the protein CAISELGQGNYGYTF. The chain combines TRBV10-3 with TRBJ1-2; 10 nucleotides match TRBD1. The CDR3 runs 15 residues. Germline CDR1 is ENHRY and CDR2 is SYGVKD. V lost 1 base and J lost 2; bases outside the gene matches: 1.

The V gene is TRBV2, the J gene TRBJ2-7; 7 nucleotides line up with TRBD1. CDR1 is SNHLY and CDR2 is FYNNEI in the germline V gene. The J segment lost 0 bases and the V segment lost 6 bases, leaving 5 bases of the junction unmatched. The CDR3 consists of 14 residues. The CDR3 DNA sequence: TGTGCCAGCAGCCTACAGGGGATCTCCTACGAGCAGTACTTC. Protein: CASSLQGISYEQYF.

J is TRBJ1-5 and V is TRBV6-6; possibly TRBD1 for D (6 bases). There are 15 residues in the CDR3. The germline V gene encodes CDR1 MNHNY and CDR2 SVGAGI (reference sequence). V lost 6 bases and J lost 2, with 14 bases in between. The chain's CDR3 is CASSQGQSGNQPQHF. Written as DNA, the CDR3 is TGTGCCAGCAGCCAAGGACAGTCTGGCAATCAGCCCCAGCATTTT.

The rearrangement uses TRBV3-1 (or the pseudogene TRBV3-2) and TRBJ1-4; 9 positions agree with TRBD1. V trimming: 4 bases; J trimming: 4 bases; junction bases outside the gene matches: 4. This CDR3 has 15 amino acids. Germline values: CDR1 LGHDT, CDR2 YNNKEL (reference sequence). The CDR3 loop is CASSLQGANNEKLFF. DNA of the CDR3: TGTGCCAGCAGCCTACAGGGGGCGAATAATGAAAAACTGTTTTTT.

The chain combines TRBV27 with TRBJ2-1; no definite D call. Germline CDR1 reads MNHEY; CDR2 reads SMNVEV (reference sequence). This CDR3 region has 14 residues. V lost 6 bases and J 4 bases, leaving 13 bases between the germline ends. As DNA, the CDR3 is TGTGCCAGCAGGGATGGGCAGTCATACAATGAGCAGTTCTTC. This encodes CASRDGQSYNEQFF.

This chain joins TRBV3-1 (or the pseudogene TRBV3-2) and TRBJ2-7; D unclear. V lost 2 bases to trimming and J lost 3 bases, with 11 bases between them. Germline V gene data show CDR1 as LGHDT and CDR2 as YNNKEL (reference sequence). The CDR3 runs to 14 residues. The CDR3: CASSQLPRGYEQYF. The CDR3 nucleotides are TGTGCCAGCAGCCAACTTCCTCGAGGCTACGAGCAGTACTTC.

CDR3 residues: CASRTGEDTQYF. CDR3 DNA: TGTGCCAGCAGGACTGGGGAAGATACGCAGTATTTT. The genes are TRBV27 and TRBJ2-3, with D uncertain. Germline V lookup: CDR1 MNHEY, CDR2 SMNVEV (reference sequence). Trimming pared 6 bases from V and 5 bases from J, leaving 9 bases between. There are 12 residues in the CDR3.

The gene calls are TRBV11-2 and TRBJ2-7, with 9 bases that match TRBD1. J gave up 2 bases and V 5 bases, and 4 bases lay outside the gene matches. The CDR3 is 14 amino acids. Germline V gene lookup returns CDR1 SGHAT and CDR2 FQNNGV. Here the CDR3 reads CASSLGQGPYEQYF. The CDR3 DNA reads TGTGCCAGCAGCCTCGGACAGGGGCCCTACGAGCAGTACTTC. Variable domain in full (rest from reference TRBV11-2 and TRBJ2-7): EAGVAQSPRYKIIEKRQSVAFWCNPISGHATLYWYQQILGQGPKLLIQFQNNGVVDDSQLPKDRFSAERLKGVDSTLKIQPAKLEDSAVYLCASSLGQGPYEQYFGPGTRLTVT.

The CDR3: CASTASGIDTQYF. In nucleotides, the CDR3 is TGTGCCAGCACGGCTAGCGGGATTGATACGCAGTATTTT. J is TRBJ2-3 and V is TRBV6-5; 9 bases are shared with TRBD2. There are 13 residues in the CDR3. The V and J ends lost 7 bases and 6 bases, in that order; junction bases with no gene match: 5. Germline V gene lookup returns CDR1 MNHEY and CDR2 SVGAGI.

The rearrangement joins TRBV10-3 to TRBJ1-3; D unresolved. The CDR3 sequence is 12 residues long. V was shortened by 1 base and J by 4 bases, with 2 bases between the two germline ends. CDR1 is ENHRY, CDR2 SYGVKD, per germline. The CDR3 coding sequence is TGTGCCATCAGTGAGTGGGGAAACACCATATATTTT. Protein product: CAISEWGNTIYF.

This chain joins TRBV3-1 (or the pseudogene TRBV3-2) and TRBJ2-3, with 10 bases aligning to TRBD2. The CDR3 consists of 19 residues. Germline V gene sequence: CDR1 LGHDT, CDR2 YNNKEL (reference sequence). The V gene end was trimmed by 4 bases and the J gene end by 6 bases; junction bases not matched to a gene: 19. CDR3 nucleotides: TGTGCCAGCAGCCCCCGCAGGGGGAGCGGGAGGGACATTGATGATACGCAGTATTTT. Translated, it gives CASSPRRGSGRDIDDTQYF.

This clone has more than one count but fewer than ten. V usage is TRBV29-1 and J usage is TRBJ2-7, with 10 bases aligning to TRBD2. Germline V gene sequence: CDR1 SQVTM, CDR2 ANQGSEA. V lost 4 bases to trimming and J lost 6 bases; unmatched junction nucleotides: 9. This CDR3 region has 14 residues. The CDR3 is CSVAPSGSLGEQYF. The CDR3 nucleotides are TGCAGCGTTGCGCCTAGCGGGAGTCTGGGCGAGCAGTACTTC.